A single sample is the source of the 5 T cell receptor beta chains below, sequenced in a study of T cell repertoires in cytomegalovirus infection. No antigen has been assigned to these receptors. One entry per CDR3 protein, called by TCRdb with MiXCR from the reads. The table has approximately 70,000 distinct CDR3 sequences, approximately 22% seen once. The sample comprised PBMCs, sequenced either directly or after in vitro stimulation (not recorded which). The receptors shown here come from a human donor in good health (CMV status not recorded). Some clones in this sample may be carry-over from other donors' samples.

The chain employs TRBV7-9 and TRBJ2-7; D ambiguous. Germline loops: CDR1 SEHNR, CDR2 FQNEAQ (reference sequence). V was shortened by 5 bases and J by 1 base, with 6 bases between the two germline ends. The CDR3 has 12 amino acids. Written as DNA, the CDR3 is TGTGCCAGCAGCCCGACTTCCTACGAGCAGTACTTC. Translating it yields CASSPTSYEQYF.

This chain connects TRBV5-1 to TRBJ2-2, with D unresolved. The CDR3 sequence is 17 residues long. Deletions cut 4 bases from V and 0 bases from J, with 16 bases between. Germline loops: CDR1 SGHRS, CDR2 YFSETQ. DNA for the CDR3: TGCGCCAGCAGCAGAAGCGAGCGCAAATCGAACACCGGGGAGCTGTTTTTT. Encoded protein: CASSRSERKSNTGELFF.

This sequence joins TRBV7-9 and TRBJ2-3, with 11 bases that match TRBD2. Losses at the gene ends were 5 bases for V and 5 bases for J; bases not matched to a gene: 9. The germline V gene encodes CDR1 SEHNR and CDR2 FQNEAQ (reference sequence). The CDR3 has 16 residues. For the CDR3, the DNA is TGTGCCAGCAGCCCATTAGCGGGAGGGCCTGAAGATACGCAGTATTTT. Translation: CASSPLAGGPEDTQYF.

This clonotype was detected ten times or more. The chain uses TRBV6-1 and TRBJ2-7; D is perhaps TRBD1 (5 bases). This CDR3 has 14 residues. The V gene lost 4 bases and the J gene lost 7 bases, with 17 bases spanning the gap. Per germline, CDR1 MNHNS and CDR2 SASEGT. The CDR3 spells CASSAIRVKGEQYV. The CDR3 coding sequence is TGTGCCAGCAGTGCCATCAGGGTCAAAGGGGAGCAGTACGTC.

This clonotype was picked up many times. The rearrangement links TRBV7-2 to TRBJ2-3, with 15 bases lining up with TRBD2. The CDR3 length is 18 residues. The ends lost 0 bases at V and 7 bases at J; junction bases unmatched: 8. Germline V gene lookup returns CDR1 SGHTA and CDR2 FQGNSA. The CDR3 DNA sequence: TGTGCCAGCAGCTTAGCCGGGACTAGCGGGAGGCGAGGACATACGCAGTATTTT. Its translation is CASSLAGTSGRRGHTQYF. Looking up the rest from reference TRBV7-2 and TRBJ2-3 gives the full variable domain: GAGVSQSPSNKVTEKGKDVELRCDPISGHTALYWYRQSLGQGLEFLIYFQGNSAPDKSGLPSDRFSAERTGGSVSTLTIQRTQQEDSAVYLCASSLAGTSGRRGHTQYFGPGTRLTVL.